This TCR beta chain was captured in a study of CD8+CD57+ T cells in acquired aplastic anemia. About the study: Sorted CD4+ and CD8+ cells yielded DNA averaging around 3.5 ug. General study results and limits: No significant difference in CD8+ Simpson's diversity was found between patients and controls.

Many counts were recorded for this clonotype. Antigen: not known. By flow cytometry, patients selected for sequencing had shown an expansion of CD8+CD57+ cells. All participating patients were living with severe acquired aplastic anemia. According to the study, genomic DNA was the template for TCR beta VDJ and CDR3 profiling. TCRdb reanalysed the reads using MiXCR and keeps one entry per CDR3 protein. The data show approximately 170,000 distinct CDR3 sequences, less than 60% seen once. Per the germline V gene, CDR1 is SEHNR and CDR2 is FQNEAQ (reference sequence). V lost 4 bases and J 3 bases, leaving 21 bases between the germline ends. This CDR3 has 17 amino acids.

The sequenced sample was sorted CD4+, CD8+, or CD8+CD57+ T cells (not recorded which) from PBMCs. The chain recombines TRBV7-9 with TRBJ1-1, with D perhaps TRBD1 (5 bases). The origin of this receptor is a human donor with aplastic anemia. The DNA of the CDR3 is TGTGCCAGCAGCTCCCAGGGCGCGTTGGAATCGGACACTGAAGCTTTCTTT. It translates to CASSSQGALESDTEAFF.